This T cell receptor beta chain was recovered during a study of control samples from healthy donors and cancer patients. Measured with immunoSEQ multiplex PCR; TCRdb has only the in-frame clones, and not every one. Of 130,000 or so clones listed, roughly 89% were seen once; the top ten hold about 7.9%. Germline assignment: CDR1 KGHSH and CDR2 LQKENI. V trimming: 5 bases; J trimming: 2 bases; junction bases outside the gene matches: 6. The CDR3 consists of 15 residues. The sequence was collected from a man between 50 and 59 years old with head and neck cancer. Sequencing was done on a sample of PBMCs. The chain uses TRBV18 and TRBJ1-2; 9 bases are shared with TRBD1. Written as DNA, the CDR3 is TGTGCCAGCTCAAGGGGGACAGGGTCAAACTATGGCTACACCTTC. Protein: CASSRGTGSNYGYTF.